This TCR beta chain was retrieved from a study of T cell changes during pregnancy in multiple sclerosis. This CDR3 region has 17 residues. Germline V CDR1 and CDR2: MGHRA, YSYEKL. Trimming removed 1 base from V and 0 bases from J; junction bases left unmatched: 5. The repertoire was sequenced with immunoSEQ multiplex PCR; TCRdb's copy has only in-frame clones and lacks some. This sample yields 50,000 to 55,000 clones, of which around nine tenths are seen a single time; under 0.65% belongs to the top ten. The V call is TRBV4-1, the J call TRBJ2-1, with 8 bases lining up with TRBD2. Sequences were derived from CD4+ T cells from peripheral blood mononuclear cells, sampled in the third trimester of pregnancy. The TCR originated in a female donor with multiple sclerosis, enrolled in a pregnancy study. The CDR3 DNA sequence: TGCGCCAGCAGCCAAGTCATCGGGGGGGTCTCCTACAATGAGCAGTTCTTC. This translates into CASSQVIGGVSYNEQFF.